The sequence of this T cell receptor beta chain was determined in a study of regulatory T cells in long-lasting Graves disease. Relying on iRepertoire HTBI primers and Arm-PCR of CDR3 regions, the team built TCR beta libraries. TCRdb re-called the multiplex PCR reads with MiXCR, one entry per CDR3 protein. The sample holds 250,000 to 300,000 distinct CDR3 sequences, more than 15% seen once. Looked up from germline, CDR1 is KGHSH and CDR2 is LQKENI. This CDR3 region has 15 residues. The J segment lost 7 bases and the V segment lost 4 bases, leaving 9 bases of the junction unmatched. The time point: newly diagnosed GD, antithyroid drugs for less than 3 months. RNA extracted from PBMCs served as the sequencing template. This sample was shared with a second study, whose subject was T cells in Graves' hyperthyroidism and ophthalmopathy. That study adds: Diagnosis rested on symptoms, serum thyroxine and TRAb, thyroid ultrasound, and orbital computed tomography.

The sequenced sample was peripheral blood mononuclear cells (PBMCs), obtained at new diagnosis, from a patient treated with antithyroid drugs. The chain combines TRBV18 with TRBJ2-1; TRBD1 matches 8 bases. This clonotype originated in a woman in her 30s with Graves disease. The CDR3 DNA sequence: TGTGCCAGCTCACTATGGACAGGGATAGAGAATGAGCAGTTCTTC. This encodes CASSLWTGIENEQFF.